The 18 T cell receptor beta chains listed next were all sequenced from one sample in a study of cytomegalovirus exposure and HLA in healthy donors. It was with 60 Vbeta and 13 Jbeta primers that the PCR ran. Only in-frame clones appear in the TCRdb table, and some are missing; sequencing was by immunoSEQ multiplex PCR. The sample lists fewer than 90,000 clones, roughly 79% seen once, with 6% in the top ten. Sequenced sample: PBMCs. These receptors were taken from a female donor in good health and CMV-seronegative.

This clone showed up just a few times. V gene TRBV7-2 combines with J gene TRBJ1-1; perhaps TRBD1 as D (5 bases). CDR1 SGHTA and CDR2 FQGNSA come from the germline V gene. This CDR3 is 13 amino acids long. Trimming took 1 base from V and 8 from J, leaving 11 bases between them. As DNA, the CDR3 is TGTGCCAGCAGCTTAGTTGTTCGGGGGGAAGCTTTCTTT. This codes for CASSLVVRGEAFF.

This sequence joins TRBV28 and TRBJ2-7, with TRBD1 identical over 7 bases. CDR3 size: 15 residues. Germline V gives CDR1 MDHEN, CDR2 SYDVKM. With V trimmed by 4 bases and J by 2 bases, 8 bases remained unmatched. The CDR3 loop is CASSYPGTATYEQYF. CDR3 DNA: TGTGCCAGCAGTTATCCCGGGACAGCCACCTACGAGCAGTACTTC.

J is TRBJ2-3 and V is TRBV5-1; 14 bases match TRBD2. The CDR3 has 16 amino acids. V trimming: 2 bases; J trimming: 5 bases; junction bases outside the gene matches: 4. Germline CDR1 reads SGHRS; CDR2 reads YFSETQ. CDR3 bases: TGCGCCAGCAGCTTACCCGGGACTAGCGGGGGAGATACGCAGTATTTT. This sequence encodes CASSLPGTSGGDTQYF.

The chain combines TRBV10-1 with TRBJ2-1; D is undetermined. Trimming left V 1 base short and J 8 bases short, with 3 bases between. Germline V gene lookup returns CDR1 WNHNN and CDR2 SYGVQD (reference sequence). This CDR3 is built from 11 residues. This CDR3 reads CASSELDEQFF. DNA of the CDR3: TGCGCCAGCAGTGAGTTAGATGAGCAGTTCTTC.

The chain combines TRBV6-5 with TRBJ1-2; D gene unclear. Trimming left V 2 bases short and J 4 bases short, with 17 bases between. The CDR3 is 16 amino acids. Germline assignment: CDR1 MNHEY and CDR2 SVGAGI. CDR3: CASSYISRTGPYGYTF. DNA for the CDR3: TGTGCCAGCAGTTACATATCGCGGACTGGACCCTATGGCTACACCTTC.

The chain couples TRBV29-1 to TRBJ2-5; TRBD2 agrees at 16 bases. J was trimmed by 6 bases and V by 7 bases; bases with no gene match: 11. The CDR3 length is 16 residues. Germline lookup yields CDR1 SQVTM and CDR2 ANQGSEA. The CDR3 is CSGGQGLAGGLKTQYF. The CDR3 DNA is TGCAGCGGGGGACAGGGACTAGCGGGGGGGCTGAAGACCCAGTACTTC.

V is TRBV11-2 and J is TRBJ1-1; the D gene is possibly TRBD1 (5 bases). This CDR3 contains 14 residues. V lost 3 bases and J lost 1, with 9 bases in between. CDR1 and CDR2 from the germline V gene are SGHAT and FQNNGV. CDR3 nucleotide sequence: TGTGCCAGCAGCTTGGGACTTACGAACACTGAAGCTTTCTTT. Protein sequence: CASSLGLTNTEAFF. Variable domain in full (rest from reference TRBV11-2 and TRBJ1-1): EAGVAQSPRYKIIEKRQSVAFWCNPISGHATLYWYQQILGQGPKLLIQFQNNGVVDDSQLPKDRFSAERLKGVDSTLKIQPAKLEDSAVYLCASSLGLTNTEAFFGQGTRLTVV.

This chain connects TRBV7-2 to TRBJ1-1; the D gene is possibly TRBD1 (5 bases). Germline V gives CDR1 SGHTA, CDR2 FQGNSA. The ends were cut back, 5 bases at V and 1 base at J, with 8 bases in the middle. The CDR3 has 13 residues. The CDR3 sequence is CASSPQANTEAFF. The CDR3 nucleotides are TGTGCCAGCAGCCCACAGGCGAACACTGAAGCTTTCTTT. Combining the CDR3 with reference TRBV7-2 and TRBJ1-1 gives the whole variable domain GAGVSQSPSNKVTEKGKDVELRCDPISGHTALYWYRQSLGQGLEFLIYFQGNSAPDKSGLPSDRFSAERTGGSVSTLTIQRTQQEDSAVYLCASSPQANTEAFFGQGTRLTVV.

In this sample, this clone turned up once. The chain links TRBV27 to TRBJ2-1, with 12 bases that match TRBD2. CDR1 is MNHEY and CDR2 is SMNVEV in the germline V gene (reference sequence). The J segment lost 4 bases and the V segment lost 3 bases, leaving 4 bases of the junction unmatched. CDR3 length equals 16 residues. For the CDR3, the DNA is TGTGCCAGCAGTTTGACTAGCGGGGGCTCGTACAATGAGCAGTTCTTC. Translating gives CASSLTSGGSYNEQFF.

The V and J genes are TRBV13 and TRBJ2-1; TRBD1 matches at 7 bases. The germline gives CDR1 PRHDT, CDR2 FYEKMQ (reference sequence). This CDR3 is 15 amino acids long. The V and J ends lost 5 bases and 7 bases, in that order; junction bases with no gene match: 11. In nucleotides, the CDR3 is TGTGCCAGCAGCCTGGGACAGAATTTACCTAATGAGCAGTTCTTC. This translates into CASSLGQNLPNEQFF.

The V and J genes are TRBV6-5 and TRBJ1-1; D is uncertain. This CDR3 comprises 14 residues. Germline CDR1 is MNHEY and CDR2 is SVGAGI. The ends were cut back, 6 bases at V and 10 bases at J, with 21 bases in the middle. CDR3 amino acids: CASRDHSTAGRAFF. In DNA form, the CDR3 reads TGTGCCAGCAGGGACCACAGTACCGCGGGTCGAGCTTTCTTT.

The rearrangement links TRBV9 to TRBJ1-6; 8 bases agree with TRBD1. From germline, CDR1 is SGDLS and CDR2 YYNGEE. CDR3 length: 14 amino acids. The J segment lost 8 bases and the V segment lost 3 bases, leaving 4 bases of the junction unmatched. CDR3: CASSAGGPDSPLHF. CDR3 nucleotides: TGTGCCAGCAGCGCAGGGGGCCCGGATTCACCCCTCCACTTT.

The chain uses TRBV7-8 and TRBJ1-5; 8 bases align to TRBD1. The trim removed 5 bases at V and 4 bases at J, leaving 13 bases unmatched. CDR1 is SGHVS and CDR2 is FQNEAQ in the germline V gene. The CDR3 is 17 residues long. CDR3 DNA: TGTGCCAGCAGCCCTGGGGCTGGGACAGGAGGAAATCAGCCCCAGCATTTT. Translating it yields CASSPGAGTGGNQPQHF. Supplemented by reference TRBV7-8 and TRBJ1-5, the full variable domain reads GAGVSQSPRYKVAKRGQDVALRCDPISGHVSLFWYQQALGQGPEFLTYFQNEAQLDKSGLPSDRFFAERPEGSVSTLKIQRTQQEDSAVYLCASSPGAGTGGNQPQHFGDGTRLSIL.

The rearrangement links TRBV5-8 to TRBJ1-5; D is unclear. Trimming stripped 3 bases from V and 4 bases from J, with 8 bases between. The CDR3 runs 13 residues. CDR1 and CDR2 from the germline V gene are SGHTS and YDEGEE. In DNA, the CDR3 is TGTGCCAGCAGCTCCGGGTCTAATCAGCCCCAGCATTTT. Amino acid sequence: CASSSGSNQPQHF.

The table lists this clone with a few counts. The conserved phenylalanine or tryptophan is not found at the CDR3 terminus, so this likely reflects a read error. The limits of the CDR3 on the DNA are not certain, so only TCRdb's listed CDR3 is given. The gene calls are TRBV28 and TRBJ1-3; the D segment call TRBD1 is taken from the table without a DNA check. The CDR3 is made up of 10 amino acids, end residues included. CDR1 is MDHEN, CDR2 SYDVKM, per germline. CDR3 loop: CAGVVGGQSL.

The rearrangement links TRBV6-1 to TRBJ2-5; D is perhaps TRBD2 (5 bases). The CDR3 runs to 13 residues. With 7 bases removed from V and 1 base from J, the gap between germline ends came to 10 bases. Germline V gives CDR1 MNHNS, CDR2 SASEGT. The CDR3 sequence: CASTSGSQETQYF. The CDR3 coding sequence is TGTGCCAGCACCTCGGGGTCCCAAGAGACCCAGTACTTC.

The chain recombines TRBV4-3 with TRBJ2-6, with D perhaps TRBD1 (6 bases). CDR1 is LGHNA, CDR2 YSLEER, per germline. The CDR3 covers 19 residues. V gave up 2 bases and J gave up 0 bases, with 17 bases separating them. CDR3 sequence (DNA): TGCGCCAGCAGCCAACTCAGCCCGGGACAAGGCTCTGGGGCCAACGTCCTGACTTTC. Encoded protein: CASSQLSPGQGSGANVLTF.

This CDR3 reads CASSLLQGISICYGYTF. CDR3 bases: TGTGCCAGCAGCCTCCTACAGGGGATTAGTATTTGCTATGGCTACACCTTC. The gene calls are TRBV12-1 and TRBJ1-2; the table assigns TRBD1, which was not confirmed against the DNA. TRBV12-1 is an annotated pseudogene. The CDR3 length is 17 residues.